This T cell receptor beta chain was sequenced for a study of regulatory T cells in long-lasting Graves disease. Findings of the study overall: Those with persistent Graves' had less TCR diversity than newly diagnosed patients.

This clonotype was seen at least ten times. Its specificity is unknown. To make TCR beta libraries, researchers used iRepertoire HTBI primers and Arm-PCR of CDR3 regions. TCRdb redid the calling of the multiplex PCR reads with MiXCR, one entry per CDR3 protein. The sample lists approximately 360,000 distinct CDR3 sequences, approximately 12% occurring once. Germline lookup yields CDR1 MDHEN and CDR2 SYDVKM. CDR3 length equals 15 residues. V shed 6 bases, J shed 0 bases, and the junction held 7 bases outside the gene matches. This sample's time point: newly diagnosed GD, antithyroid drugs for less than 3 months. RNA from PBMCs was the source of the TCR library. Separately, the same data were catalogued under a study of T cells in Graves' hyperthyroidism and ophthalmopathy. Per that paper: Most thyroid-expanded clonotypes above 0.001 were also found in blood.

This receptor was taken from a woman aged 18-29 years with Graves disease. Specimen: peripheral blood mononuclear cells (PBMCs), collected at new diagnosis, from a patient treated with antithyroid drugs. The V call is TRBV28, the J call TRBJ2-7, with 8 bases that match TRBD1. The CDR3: CASSTTGQASYEQYF. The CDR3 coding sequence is TGTGCCAGCAGCACTACGGGACAGGCCTCCTACGAGCAGTACTTC.